These 2 T cell receptor beta chains were sequenced from one sample in a study of technical replicates of blood from a handful of donors. TCRdb's table, derived via immunoSEQ multiplex PCR, lists solely in-frame clones and lacks some. The sample consists of fewer than 85,000 clones, around 96% of them appearing once. What was sequenced was T cells isolated from PBMCs. Every receptor here comes from a human donor in good health.

The chain uses TRBV11-3 and TRBJ2-1; 14 nucleotides match TRBD2. Germline CDR1 SGHNT, CDR2 YENEEA. The CDR3 is 15 residues long. The trim removed 0 bases at V and 10 bases at J, leaving 2 bases unmatched. Here the CDR3 reads CASSLEGLAGAEQFF. The DNA for the CDR3 is TGTGCCAGCAGCTTAGAGGGACTAGCGGGAGCAGAGCAGTTCTTC.

V usage is TRBV18 and J usage is TRBJ2-2, with 10 bases aligning to TRBD2. Per the germline V gene, CDR1 is KGHSH and CDR2 is LQKENI. The junction had 5 bases not matched to a gene; V was cut back by 3 bases and J by 7 bases. The length of the CDR3 is 15 residues. CDR3 bases: TGTGCCAGCTCACCTCCAGCGGGAGGGATCGGGGAGCTGTTTTTT. Amino acid sequence: CASSPPAGGIGELFF.